This TCR beta chain is drawn from a study of early T cells in non-severe SARS-CoV-2 infection. On the study more broadly: Sequenced material consisted of bulk RNA (from unsorted whole blood), and chains were unpaired.

The study's findings and limits: The VDJdb matching leaned toward anti-spike CD8 responses and overlooked private and CD4 specificities.

The V end lost 5 bases, the J end lost 3 bases, and 17 bases lay between the germline ends. The germline V gene has CDR1 SGHAT and CDR2 FQNNGV. The length of the CDR3 is 15 residues. Separate cDNA molecules each had unique molecular identifiers attached to them. A single record per CDR3 protein comes from TCRdb applying MiXCR to the 5' RACE reads. This repertoire shows 56,000 or so distinct CDR3 sequences, over 12% found once; its top ten account for roughly 4%. This clonotype has more than one count but fewer than ten. Its antigen is still unknown. This sequence joins TRBV11-2 and TRBJ2-7; D is unresolved. The input for sequencing was whole blood, taken at baseline. The receptor was derived from an adult who was a healthcare worker with PCR-confirmed SARS-CoV-2 infection or an uninfected control (not recorded which). CDR3 bases: TGTGCCAGCAGCCCGTCTAGTGCCCCAGGCTACGAGCAGTACTTC. As protein: CASSPSSAPGYEQYF.